This TCR beta chain was retrieved from a study of T cells in Graves' hyperthyroidism and ophthalmopathy. General study findings and limits: From stable hyperthyroidism, ophthalmopathy was set apart by a 13 V-J model. Blood also carried most thyroid clonotypes expanded above 0.001.

The CDR3 totals 17 residues. CDR1 and CDR2 (germline): MDHEN, SYDVKM. With 6 bases clipped from V and 8 bases from J, the junction kept 14 bases outside the gene matches. The CDR3 regions of TCR beta were amplified from RNA transcripts. RT-PCR in the first round (using the HTBI primer set) targeted the TCR CDR3. TCRdb reprocessed the multiplex PCR reads with MiXCR, giving one entry per CDR3 protein. The sample has roughly 160,000 distinct CDR3 sequences, 9.4% seen once; the top ten hold over 20%. This clonotype was seen once. The antigen is unknown. Every diagnosis used clinical symptoms, serum thyroxine and TRAb, thyroid ultrasound and orbital computed tomography. Fresh peripheral blood, 10 ml, yielded the PBMCs.

The sequencing sample was made of blood. This sequence originates from a woman between 18 and 30 years old with Graves' hyperthyroidism that later progressed to Graves' ophthalmopathy. This chain links TRBV28 with TRBJ1-4; 11 bases match TRBD1. The CDR3 DNA reads TGTGCCAGCAGAAGCGGACAGGGGGCAAGGGTGCGGGAAAAACTGTTTTTT. Translated, it gives CASRSGQGARVREKLFF.